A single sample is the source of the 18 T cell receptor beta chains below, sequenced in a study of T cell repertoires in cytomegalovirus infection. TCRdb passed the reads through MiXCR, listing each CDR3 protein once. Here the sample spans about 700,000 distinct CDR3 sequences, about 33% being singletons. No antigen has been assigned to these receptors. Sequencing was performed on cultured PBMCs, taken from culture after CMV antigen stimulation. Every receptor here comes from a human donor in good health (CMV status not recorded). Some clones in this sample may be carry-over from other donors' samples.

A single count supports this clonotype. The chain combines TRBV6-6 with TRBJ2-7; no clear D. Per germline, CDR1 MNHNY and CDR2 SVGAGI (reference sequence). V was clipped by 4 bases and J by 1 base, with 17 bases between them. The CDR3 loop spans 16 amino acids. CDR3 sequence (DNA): TGTGCCAGCAGTTCTTACCCGGGTCTGGTTTCCTACGAGCAGTACTTC. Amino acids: CASSSYPGLVSYEQYF.

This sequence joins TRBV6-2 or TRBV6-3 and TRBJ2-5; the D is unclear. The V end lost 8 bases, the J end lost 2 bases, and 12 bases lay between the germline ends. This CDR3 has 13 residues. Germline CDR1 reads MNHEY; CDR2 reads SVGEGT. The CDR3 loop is CASQKTLQETQYF. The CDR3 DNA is TGTGCCAGCCAAAAGACTTTACAAGAGACCCAGTACTTC.

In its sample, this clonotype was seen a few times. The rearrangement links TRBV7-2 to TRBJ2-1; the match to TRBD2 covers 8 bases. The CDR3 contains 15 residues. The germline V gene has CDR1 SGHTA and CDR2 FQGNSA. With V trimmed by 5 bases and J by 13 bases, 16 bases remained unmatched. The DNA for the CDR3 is TGTGCCAGCAGCCTCGGGACTAGAAGGGAGAAGTTTCAGTTCTTC. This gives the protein CASSLGTRREKFQFF.

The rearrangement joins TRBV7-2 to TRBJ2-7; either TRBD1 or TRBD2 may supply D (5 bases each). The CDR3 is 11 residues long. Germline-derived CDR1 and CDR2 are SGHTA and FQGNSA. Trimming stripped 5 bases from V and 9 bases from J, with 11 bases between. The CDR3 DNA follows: TGTGCCAGCAGCCAGGGAGTAGGGCAGTACTTC. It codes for CASSQGVGQYF. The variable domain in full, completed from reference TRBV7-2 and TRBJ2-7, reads GAGVSQSPSNKVTEKGKDVELRCDPISGHTALYWYRQSLGQGLEFLIYFQGNSAPDKSGLPSDRFSAERTGGSVSTLTIQRTQQEDSAVYLCASSQGVGQYFGPGTRLTVT.

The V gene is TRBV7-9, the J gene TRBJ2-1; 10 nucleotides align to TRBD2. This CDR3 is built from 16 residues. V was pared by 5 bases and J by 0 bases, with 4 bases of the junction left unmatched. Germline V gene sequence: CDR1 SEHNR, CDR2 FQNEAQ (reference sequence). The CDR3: CASSPPSGSSYNEQFF. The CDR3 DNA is TGTGCCAGCAGCCCACCTAGCGGGAGCTCCTACAATGAGCAGTTCTTC.

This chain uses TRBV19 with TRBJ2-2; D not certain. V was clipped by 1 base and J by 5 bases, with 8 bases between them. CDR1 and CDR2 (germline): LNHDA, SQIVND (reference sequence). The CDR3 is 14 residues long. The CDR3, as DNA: TGTGCCAGTAGTATAGCTGTGTTTACCGGGGAGCTGTTTTTT. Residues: CASSIAVFTGELFF.

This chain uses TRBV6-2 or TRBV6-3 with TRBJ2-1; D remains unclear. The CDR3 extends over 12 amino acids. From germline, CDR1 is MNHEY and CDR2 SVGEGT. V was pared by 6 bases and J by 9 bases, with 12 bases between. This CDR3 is CASRTQSAEQFF. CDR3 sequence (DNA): TGTGCCAGCAGGACCCAATCTGCTGAGCAGTTCTTC.

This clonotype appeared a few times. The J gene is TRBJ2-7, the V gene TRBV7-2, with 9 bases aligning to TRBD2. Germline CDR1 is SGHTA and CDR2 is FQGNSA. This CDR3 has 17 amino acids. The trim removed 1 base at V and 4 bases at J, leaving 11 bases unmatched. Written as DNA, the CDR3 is TGTGCCAGCAGCTTAGGTCCCGGGGCTAGCGGGGCGTACGAGCAGTACTTC. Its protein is CASSLGPGASGAYEQYF.

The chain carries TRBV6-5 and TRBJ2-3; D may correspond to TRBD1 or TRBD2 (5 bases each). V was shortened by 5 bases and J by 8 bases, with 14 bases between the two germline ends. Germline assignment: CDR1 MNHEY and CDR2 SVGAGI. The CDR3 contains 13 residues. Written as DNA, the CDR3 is TGTGCCAGCAGTGGGACCCCTCCCCTTACGCAGTATTTT. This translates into CASSGTPPLTQYF.

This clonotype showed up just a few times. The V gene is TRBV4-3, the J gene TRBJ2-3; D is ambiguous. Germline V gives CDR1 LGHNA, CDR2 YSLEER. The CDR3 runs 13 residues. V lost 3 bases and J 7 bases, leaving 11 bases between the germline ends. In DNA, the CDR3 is TGCGCCAGCAGCCAGTCCCAGCTGTATACGCAGTATTTT. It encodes CASSQSQLYTQYF.

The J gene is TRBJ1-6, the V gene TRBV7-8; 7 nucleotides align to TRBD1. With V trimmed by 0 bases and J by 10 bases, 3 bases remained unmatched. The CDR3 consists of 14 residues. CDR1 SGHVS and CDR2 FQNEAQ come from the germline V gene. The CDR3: CASSLARGESPLHF. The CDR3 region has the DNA TGTGCCAGCAGCTTAGCCAGGGGGGAATCACCCCTCCACTTT.

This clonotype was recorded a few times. The CDR3 sequence: CASSPQRDPYNEQFF. The CDR3 DNA reads TGTGCCAGCAGCCCCCAGCGGGACCCTTACAATGAGCAGTTCTTC. This chain connects TRBV7-2 to TRBJ2-1; 7 positions match TRBD2. The CDR3 is 15 amino acids. The V segment lost 5 bases and the J segment 4 bases; nucleotides outside the gene matches: 8. Germline lookup yields CDR1 SGHTA and CDR2 FQGNSA.

CDR3 in DNA: TGTGCCAGCAGCCAAGATTACGGACGCGAAAAACTGTTTTTT. This encodes CASSQDYGREKLFF. This rearrangement joins TRBV3-1 to TRBJ1-4; D gene ambiguous. This CDR3 is built from 14 residues. Germline V CDR1 and CDR2: LGHDT, YNNKEL (reference sequence). Trimming took 0 bases from V and 8 from J, leaving 10 bases between them.

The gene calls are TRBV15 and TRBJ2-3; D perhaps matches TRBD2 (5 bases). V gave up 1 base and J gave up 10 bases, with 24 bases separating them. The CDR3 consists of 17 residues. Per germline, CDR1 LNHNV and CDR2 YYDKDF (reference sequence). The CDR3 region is CATSRVGSSSSRRAQYF. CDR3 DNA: TGTGCCACCAGCAGAGTGGGTTCTAGCTCCTCGAGACGGGCGCAGTATTTT.

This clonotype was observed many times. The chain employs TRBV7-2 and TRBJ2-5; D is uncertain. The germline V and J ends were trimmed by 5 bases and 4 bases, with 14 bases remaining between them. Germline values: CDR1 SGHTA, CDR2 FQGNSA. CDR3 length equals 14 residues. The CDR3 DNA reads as TGTGCCAGCAGCAACCGGGCCAAAAGAGAGACCCAGTACTTC. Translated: CASSNRAKRETQYF.

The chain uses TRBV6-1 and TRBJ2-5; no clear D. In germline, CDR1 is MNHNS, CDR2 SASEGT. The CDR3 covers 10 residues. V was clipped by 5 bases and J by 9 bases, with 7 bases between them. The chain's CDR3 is CASSFPPQYF. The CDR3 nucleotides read TGTGCCAGCAGTTTCCCCCCCCAGTACTTC.

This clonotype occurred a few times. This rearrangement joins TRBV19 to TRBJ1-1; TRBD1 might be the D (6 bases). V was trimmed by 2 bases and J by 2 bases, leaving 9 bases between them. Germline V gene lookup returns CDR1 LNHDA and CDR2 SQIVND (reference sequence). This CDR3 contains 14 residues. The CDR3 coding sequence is TGTGCCAGTAGTATACCCAGGGGTAACACTGAAGCTTTCTTT. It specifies CASSIPRGNTEAFF.

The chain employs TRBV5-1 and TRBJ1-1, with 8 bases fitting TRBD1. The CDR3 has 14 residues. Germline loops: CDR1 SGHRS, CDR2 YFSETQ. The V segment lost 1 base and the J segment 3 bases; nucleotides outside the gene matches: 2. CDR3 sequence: CASSLQGAHTEAFF. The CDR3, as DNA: TGCGCCAGCAGCTTGCAGGGGGCGCACACTGAAGCTTTCTTT.